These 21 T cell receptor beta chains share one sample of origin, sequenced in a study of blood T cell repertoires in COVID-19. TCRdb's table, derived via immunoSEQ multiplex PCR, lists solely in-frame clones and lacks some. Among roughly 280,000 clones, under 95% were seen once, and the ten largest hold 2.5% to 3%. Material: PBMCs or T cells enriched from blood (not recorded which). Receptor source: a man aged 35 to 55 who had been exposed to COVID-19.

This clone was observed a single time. The DNA for the CDR3 is TGTGCCAGCAGACACGCAGATACGCAGTATTTT. Translating it yields CASRHADTQYF. This chain uses TRBV27 with TRBJ2-3; D is unresolved. Germline CDR1 is MNHEY and CDR2 is SMNVEV (reference sequence). V lost 6 bases to trimming and J lost 4 bases, with 5 bases between them. This CDR3 region has 11 residues.

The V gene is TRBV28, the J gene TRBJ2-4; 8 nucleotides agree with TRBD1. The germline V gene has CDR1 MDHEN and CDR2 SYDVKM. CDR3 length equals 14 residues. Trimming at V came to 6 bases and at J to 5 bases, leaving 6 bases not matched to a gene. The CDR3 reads CASSMDREENIQYF. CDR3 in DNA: TGTGCCAGCAGCATGGACAGGGAGGAAAACATTCAGTACTTC.

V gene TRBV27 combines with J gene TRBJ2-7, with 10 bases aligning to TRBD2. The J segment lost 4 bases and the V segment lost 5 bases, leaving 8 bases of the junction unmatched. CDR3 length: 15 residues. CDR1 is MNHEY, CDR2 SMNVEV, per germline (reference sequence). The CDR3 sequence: CASSTSGTSAYEQYF. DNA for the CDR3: TGTGCCAGCAGTACATCCGGGACTAGCGCATACGAGCAGTACTTC.

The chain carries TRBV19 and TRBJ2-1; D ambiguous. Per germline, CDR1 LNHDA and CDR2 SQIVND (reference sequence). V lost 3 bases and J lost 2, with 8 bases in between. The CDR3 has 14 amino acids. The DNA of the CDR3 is TGTGCCAGTAGTATCGGGTGGACCTACAATGAGCAGTTCTTC. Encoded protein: CASSIGWTYNEQFF.

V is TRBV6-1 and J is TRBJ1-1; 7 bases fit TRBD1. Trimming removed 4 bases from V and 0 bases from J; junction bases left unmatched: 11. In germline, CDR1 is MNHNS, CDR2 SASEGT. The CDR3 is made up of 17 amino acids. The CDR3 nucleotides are TGTGCCAGCAGTGGGGGTCTCGGACAGGCCTTGAACACTGAAGCTTTCTTT. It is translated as CASSGGLGQALNTEAFF.

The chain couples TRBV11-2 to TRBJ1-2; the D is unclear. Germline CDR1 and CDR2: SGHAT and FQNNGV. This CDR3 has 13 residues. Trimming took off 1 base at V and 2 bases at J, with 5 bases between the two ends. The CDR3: CASSLVQNYGYTF. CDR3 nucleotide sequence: TGTGCCAGCAGCTTAGTCCAAAACTATGGCTACACCTTC.

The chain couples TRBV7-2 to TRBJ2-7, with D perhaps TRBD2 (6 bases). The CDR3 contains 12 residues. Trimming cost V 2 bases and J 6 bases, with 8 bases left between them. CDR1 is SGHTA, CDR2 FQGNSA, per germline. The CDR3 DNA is TGTGCCAGCAGCTTACTCGGGGGCGAGCAGTACTTC. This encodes CASSLLGGEQYF.

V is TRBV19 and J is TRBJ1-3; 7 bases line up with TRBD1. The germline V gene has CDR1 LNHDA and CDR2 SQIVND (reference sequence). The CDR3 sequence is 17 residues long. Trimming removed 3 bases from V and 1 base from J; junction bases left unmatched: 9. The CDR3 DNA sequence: TGTGCCAGTAGTATGTTTGGGACAGTCTCTTCTGGAAACACCATATATTTT. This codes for CASSMFGTVSSGNTIYF.

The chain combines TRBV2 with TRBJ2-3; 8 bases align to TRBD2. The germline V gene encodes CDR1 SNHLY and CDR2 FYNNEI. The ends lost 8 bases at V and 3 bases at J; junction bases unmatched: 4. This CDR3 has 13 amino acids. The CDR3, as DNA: TGTGCCAGCGAAAGCGGGAGAACAGATACGCAGTATTTT. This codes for CASESGRTDTQYF.

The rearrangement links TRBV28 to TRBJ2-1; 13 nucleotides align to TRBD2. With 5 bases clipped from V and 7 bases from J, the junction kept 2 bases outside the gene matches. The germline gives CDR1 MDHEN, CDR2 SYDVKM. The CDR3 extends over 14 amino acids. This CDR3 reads CASSPTSGRNEQFF. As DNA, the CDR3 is TGTGCCAGCAGTCCGACTAGCGGGAGGAATGAGCAGTTCTTC.

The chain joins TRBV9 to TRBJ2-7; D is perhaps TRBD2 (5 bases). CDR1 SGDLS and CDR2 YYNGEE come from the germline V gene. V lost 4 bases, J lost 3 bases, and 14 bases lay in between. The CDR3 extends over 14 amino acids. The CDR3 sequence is CASSKSGVGYEQYF. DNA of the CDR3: TGTGCCAGCAGCAAAAGCGGTGTGGGCTACGAGCAGTACTTC.

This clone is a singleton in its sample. The CDR3 spells CASRQGDGYTF. CDR3 DNA sequence: TGTGCCAGTAGACAGGGCGATGGCTACACCTTC. The chain is built from TRBV2 and TRBJ1-2; 7 nucleotides align to TRBD1. CDR3 length: 11 residues. Trimming at V came to 9 bases and at J to 6 bases, leaving 4 bases not matched to a gene. Germline CDR1 and CDR2: SNHLY and FYNNEI.

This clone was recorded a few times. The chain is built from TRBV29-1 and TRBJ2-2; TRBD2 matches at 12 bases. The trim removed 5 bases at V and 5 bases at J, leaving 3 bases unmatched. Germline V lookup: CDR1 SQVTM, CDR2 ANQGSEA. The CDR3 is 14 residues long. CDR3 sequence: CSVRTSGMTGELFF. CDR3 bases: TGCAGCGTTCGGACTAGCGGGATGACCGGGGAGCTGTTTTTT.

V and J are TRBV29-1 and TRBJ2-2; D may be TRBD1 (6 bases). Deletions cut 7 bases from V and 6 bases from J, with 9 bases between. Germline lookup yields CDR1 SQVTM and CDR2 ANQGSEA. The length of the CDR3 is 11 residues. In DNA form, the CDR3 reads TGCAGCGCCGGACAGTCCGGGGAGCTGTTTTTT. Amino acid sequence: CSAGQSGELFF.

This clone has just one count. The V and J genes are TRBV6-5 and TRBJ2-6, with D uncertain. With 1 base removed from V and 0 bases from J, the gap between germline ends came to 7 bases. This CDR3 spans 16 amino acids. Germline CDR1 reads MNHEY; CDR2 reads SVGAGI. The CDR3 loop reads CASSYLGSSGANVLTF. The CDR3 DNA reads TGTGCCAGCAGTTACTTGGGCAGCTCTGGGGCCAACGTCCTGACTTTC.

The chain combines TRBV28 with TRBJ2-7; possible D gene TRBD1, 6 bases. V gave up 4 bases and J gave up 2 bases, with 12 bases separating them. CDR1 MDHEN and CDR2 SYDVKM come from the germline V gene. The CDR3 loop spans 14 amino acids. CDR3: CASSYQGSTYEQYF. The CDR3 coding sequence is TGTGCCAGCAGTTACCAGGGGTCCACCTACGAGCAGTACTTC.

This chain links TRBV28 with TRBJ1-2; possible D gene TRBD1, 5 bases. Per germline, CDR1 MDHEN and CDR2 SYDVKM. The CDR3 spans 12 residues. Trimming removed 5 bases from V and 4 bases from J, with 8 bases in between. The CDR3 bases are TGTGCCAGCAGTGGCCAGGGCTATGGCTACACCTTC. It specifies CASSGQGYGYTF.

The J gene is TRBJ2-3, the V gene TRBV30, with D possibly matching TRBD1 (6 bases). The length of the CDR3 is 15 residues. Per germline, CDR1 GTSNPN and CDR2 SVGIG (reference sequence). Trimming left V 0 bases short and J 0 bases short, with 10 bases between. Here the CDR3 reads CAWSVQGTSTDTQYF. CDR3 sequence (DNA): TGTGCCTGGAGTGTTCAGGGGACGAGCACAGATACGCAGTATTTT.

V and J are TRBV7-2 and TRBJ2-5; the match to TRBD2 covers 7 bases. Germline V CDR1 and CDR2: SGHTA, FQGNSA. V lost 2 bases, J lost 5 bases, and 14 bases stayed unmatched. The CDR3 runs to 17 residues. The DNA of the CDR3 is TGTGCCAGCAGCTTAACGGAAGGCGGGAGCTGGTGGGAGACCCAGTACTTC. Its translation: CASSLTEGGSWWETQYF.

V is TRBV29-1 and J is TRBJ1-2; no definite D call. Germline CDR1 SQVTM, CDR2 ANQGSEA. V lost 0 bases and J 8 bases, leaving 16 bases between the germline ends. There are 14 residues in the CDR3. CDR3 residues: CSVEDSSWREGYTF. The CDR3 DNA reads TGCAGCGTTGAAGATTCCTCCTGGCGGGAAGGCTACACCTTC.

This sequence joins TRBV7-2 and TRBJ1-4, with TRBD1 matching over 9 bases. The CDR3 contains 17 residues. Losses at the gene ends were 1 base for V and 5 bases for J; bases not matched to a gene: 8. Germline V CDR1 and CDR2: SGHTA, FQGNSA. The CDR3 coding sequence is TGTGCCAGCAGCTTAGTAGGACAGGGGATCGGGAATGAAAAACTGTTTTTT. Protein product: CASSLVGQGIGNEKLFF.